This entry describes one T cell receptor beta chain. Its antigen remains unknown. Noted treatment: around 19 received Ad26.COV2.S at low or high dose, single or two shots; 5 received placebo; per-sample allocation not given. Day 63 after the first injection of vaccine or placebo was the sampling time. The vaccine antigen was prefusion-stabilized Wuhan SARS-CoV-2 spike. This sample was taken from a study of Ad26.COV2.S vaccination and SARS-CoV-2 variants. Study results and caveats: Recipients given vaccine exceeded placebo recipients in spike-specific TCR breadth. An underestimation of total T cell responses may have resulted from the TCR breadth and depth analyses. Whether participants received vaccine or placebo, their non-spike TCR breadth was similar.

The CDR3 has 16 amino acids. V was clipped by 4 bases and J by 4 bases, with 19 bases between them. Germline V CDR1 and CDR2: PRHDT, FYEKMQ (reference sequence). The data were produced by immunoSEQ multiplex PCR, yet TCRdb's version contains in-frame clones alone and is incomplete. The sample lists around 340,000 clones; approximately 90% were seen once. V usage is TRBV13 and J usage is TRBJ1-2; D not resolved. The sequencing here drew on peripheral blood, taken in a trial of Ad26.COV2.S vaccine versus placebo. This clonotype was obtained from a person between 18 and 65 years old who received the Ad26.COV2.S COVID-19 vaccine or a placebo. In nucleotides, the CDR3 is TGTGCCAGCAGCTCGGCCTACAGAGGGAGGGTCTATGGCTACACCTTC. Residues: CASSSAYRGRVYGYTF. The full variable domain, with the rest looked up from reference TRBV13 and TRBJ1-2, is AAGVIQSPRHLIKEKRETATLKCYPIPRHDTVYWYQQGPGQDPQFLISFYEKMQSDKGSIPDRFSAQQFSDYHSELNMSSLELGDSALYFCASSSAYRGRVYGYTFGSGTRLTVV.